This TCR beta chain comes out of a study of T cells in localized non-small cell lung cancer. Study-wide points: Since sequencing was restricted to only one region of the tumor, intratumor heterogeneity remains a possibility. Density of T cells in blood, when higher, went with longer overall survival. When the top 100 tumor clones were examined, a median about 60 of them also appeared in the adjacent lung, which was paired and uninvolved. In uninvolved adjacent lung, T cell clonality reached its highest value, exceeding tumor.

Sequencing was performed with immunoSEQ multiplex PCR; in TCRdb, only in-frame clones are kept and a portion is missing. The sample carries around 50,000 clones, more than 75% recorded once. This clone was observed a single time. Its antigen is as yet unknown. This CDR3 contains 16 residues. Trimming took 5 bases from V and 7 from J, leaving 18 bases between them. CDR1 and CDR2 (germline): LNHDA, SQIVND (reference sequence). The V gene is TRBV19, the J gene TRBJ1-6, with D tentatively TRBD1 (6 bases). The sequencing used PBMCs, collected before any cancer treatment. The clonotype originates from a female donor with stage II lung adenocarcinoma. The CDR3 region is CASSPASGVPNSPLHF. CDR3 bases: TGTGCCAGTAGTCCTGCCTCAGGGGTACCAAATTCACCCCTCCACTTT.